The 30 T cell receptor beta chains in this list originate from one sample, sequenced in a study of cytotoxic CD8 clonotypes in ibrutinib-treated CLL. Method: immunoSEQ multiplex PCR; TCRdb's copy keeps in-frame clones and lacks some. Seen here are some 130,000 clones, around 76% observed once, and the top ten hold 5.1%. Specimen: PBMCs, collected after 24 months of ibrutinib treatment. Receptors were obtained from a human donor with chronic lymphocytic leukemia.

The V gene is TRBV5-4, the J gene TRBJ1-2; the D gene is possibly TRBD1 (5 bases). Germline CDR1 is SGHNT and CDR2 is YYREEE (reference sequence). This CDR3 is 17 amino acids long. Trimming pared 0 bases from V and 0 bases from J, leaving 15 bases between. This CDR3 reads CASSLGGRAPANYGYTF. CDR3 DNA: TGTGCCAGCAGCTTGGGGGGCAGGGCACCAGCTAACTATGGCTACACCTTC.

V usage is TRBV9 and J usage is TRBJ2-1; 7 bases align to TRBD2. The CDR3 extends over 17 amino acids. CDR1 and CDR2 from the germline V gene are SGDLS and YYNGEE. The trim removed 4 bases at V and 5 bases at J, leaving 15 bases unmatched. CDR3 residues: CASSPGGGTQVNNEQFF. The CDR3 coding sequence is TGTGCCAGCAGCCCTGGGGGGGGGACCCAGGTAAACAATGAGCAGTTCTTC.

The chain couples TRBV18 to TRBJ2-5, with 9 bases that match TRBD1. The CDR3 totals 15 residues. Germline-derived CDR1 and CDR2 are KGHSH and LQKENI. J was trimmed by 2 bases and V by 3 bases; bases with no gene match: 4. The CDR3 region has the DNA TGTGCCAGCTCACCGAACAGGGGGCCTCAAGAGACCCAGTACTTC. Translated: CASSPNRGPQETQYF. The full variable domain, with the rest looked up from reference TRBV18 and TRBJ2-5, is NAGVMQNPRHLVRRRGQEARLRCSPMKGHSHVYWYRQLPEEGLKFMVYLQKENIIDESGMPKERFSAEFPKEGPSILRIQQVVRGDSAAYFCASSPNRGPQETQYFGPGTRLLVL.

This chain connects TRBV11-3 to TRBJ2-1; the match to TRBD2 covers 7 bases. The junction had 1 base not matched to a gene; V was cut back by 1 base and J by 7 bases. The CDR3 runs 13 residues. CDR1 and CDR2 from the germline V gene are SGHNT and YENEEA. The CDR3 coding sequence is TGTGCCAGCAGCTTAGTGGGGGGGAATGAGCAGTTCTTC. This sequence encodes CASSLVGGNEQFF.

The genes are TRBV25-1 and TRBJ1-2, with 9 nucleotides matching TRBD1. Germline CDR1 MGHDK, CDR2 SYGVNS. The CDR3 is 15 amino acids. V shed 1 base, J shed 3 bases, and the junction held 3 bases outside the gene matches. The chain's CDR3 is CASSELTGGDYGYTF. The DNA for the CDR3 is TGTGCCAGCAGTGAATTAACAGGGGGCGACTATGGCTACACCTTC.

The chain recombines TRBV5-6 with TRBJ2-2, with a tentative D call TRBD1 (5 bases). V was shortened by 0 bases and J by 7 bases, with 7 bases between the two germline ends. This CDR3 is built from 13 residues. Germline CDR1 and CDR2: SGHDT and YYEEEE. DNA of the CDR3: TGTGCCAGCAGCTTGGAGGGGTTCGGGGAGCTGTTTTTT. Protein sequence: CASSLEGFGELFF.

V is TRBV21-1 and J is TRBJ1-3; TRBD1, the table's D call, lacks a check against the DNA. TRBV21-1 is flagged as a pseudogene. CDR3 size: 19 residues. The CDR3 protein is CASALGQGTSGDCGNTIYF. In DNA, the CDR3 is TGTGCCAGCGCCCTTGGACAGGGTACCTCGGGGGACTGTGGAAACACCATATATTTT.

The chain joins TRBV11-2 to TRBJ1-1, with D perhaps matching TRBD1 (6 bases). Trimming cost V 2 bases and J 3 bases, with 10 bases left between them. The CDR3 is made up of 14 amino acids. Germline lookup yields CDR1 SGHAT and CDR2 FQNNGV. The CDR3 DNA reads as TGTGCCAGCAGCTTACGGGAGGGGGACACTGAAGCTTTCTTT. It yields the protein CASSLREGDTEAFF.

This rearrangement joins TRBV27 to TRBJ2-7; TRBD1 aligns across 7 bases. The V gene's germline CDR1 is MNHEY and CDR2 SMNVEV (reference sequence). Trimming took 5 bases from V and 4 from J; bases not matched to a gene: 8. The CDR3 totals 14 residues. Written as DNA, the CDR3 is TGTGCCAGCAGTCCCGGACAGGTTGGGTACGAGCAGTACTTC. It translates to CASSPGQVGYEQYF.

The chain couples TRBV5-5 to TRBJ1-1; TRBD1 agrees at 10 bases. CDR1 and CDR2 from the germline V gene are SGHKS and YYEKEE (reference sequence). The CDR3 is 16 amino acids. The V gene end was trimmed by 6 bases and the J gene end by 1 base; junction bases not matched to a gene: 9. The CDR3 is CASNPRQGASNTEAFF. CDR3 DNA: TGTGCCAGCAACCCCCGACAGGGGGCCTCGAACACTGAAGCTTTCTTT.

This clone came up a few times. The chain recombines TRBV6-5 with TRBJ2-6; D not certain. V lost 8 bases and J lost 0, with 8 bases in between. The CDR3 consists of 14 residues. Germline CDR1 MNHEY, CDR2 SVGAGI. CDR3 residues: CASRTSSGANVLTF. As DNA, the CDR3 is TGTGCCAGCCGGACCAGCTCTGGGGCCAACGTCCTGACTTTC.

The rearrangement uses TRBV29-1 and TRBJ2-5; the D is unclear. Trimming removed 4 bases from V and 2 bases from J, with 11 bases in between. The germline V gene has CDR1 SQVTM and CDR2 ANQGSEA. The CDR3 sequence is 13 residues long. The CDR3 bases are TGCAGCGTTGTCCCCATGGGACAAGAGACCCAGTACTTC. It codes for CSVVPMGQETQYF.

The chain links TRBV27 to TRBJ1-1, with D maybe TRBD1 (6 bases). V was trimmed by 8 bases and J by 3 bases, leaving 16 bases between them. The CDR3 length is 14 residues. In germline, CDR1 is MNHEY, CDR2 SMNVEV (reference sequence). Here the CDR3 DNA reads TGTGCCAGCGCCCGGCGGGGGGCGGACACTGAAGCTTTCTTT. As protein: CASARRGADTEAFF.

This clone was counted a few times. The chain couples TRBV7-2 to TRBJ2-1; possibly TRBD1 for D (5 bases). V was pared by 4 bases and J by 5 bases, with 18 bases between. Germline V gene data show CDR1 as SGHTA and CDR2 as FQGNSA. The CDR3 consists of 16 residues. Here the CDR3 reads CASSWGGAGKNNEQFF. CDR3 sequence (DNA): TGTGCCAGCAGCTGGGGTGGGGCAGGGAAAAACAATGAGCAGTTCTTC.

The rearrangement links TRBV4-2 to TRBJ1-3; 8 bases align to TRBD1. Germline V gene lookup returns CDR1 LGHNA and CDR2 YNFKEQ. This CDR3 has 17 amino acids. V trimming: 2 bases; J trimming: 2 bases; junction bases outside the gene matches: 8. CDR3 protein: CASSQPQGAPPGNTIYF. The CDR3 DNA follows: TGTGCCAGCAGCCAACCCCAGGGGGCGCCGCCTGGAAACACCATATATTTT.

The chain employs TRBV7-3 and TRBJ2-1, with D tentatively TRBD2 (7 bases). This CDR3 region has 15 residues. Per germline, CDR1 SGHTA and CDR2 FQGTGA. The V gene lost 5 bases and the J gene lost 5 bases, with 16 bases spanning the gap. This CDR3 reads CASSPSGGWNNEQFF. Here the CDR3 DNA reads TGTGCCAGCAGCCCGTCGGGGGGCTGGAACAATGAGCAGTTCTTC.

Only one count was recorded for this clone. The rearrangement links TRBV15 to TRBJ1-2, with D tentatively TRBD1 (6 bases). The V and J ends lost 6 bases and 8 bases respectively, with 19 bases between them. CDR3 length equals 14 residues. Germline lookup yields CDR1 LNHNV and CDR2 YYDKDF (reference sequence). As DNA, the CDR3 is TGTGCCACCAGTGGTCTAAGGGGGGCGGGCGGCTACACCTTC. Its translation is CATSGLRGAGGYTF.

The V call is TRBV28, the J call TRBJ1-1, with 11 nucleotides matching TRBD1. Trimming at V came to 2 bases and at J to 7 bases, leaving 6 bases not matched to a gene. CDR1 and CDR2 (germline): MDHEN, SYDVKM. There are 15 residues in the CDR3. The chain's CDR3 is CASSLRTGGAGEAFF. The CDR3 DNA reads TGTGCCAGCAGTTTACGGACAGGGGGCGCAGGTGAAGCTTTCTTT.

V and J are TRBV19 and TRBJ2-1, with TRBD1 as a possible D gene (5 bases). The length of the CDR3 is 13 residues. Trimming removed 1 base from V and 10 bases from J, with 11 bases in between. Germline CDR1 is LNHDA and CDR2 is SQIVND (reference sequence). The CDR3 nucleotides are TGTGCCAGTAGTATAGGGACCAGGGTAGAGCAGTTCTTC. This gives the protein CASSIGTRVEQFF.

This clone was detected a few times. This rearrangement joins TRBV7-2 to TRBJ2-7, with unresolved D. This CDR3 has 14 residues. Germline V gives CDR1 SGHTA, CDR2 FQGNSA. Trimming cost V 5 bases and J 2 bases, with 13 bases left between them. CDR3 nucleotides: TGTGCCAGCAGCGACCAATTTAACCCCTACGAGCAGTACTTC. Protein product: CASSDQFNPYEQYF.

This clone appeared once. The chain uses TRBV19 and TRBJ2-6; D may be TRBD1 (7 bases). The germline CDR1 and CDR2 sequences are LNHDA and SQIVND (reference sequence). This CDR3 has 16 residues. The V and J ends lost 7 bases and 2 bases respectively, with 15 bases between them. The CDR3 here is CASNGRGETGANVLTF. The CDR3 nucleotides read TGTGCCAGTAACGGCAGGGGGGAAACTGGGGCCAACGTCCTGACTTTC.

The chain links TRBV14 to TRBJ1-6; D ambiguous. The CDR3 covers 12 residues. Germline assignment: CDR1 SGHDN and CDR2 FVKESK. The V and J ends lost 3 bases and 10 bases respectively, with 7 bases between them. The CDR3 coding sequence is TGTGCCAGCAGCCATGATCACTCACCCCTCCACTTT. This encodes CASSHDHSPLHF.

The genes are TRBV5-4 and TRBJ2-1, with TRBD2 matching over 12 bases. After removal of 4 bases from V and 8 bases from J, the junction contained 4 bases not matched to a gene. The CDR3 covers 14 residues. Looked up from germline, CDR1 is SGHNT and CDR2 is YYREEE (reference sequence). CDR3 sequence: CASSLAGGVHEQFF. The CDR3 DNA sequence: TGTGCCAGCAGCCTAGCGGGGGGGGTACATGAGCAGTTCTTC.

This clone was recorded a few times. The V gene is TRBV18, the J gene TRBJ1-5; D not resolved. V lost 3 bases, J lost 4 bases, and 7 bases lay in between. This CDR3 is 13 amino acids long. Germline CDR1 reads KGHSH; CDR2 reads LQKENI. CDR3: CASSPSWNQPQHF. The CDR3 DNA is TGTGCCAGCTCACCCTCTTGGAATCAGCCCCAGCATTTT. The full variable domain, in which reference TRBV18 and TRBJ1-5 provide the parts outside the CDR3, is NAGVMQNPRHLVRRRGQEARLRCSPMKGHSHVYWYRQLPEEGLKFMVYLQKENIIDESGMPKERFSAEFPKEGPSILRIQQVVRGDSAAYFCASSPSWNQPQHFGDGTRLSIL.

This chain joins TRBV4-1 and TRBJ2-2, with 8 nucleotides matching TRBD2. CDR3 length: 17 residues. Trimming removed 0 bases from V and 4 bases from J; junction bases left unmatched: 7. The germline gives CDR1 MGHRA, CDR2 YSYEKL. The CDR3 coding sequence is TGCGCCAGCAGCCAAGATAGCCAGCGGGGGTCCACCGGGGAGCTGTTTTTT. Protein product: CASSQDSQRGSTGELFF.

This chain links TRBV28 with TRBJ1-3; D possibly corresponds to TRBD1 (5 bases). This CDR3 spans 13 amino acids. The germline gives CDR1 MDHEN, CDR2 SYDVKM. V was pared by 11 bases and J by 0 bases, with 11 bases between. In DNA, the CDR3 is TGTGCCTGTGTCGGGGCCTCTGGAAACACCATATATTTT. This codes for CACVGASGNTIYF.

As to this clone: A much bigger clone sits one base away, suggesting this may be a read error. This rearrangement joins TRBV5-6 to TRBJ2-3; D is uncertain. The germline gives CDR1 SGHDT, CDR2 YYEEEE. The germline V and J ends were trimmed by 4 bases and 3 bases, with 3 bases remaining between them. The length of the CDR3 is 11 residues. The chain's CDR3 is CASSQTDTQYF. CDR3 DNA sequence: TGTGCCAGCAGCCAGACAGATACGCAGTATTTT.

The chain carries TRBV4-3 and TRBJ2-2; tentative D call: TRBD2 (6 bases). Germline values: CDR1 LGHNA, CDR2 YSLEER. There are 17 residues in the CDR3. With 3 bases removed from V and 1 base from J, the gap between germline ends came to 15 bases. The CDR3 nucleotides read TGCGCCAGCAGCCACCCTAGAGGAGGGAGGAACACCGGGGAGCTGTTTTTT. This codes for CASSHPRGGRNTGELFF.

CDR3 sequence: CASSPGQGWTEAFF. The CDR3 DNA sequence: TGTGCCAGCAGTCCGGGACAGGGGTGGACTGAAGCTTTCTTT. The genes are TRBV28 and TRBJ1-1; TRBD1 matches 10 bases. The germline V gene encodes CDR1 MDHEN and CDR2 SYDVKM. The CDR3 consists of 14 residues. After removal of 5 bases from V and 5 bases from J, the junction contained 5 bases not matched to a gene.

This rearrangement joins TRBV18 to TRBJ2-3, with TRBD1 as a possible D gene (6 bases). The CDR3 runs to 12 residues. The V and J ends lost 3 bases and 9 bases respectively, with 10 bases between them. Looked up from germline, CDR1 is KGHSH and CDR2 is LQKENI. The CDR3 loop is CASSPGQGTQYF. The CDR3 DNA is TGTGCCAGCTCACCTGGCCAGGGGACGCAGTATTTT.